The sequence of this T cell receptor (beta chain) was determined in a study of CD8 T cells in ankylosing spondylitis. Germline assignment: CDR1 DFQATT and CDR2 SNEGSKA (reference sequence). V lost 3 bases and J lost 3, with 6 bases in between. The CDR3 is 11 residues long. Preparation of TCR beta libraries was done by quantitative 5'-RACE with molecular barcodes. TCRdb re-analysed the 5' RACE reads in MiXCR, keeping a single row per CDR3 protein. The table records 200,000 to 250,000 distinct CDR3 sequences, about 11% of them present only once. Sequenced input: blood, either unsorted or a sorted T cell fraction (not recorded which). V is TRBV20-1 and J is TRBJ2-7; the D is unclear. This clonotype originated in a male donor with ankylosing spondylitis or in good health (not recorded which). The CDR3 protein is CSARRDYEQYF. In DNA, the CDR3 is TGCAGTGCTAGGCGCGACTACGAGCAGTACTTC.